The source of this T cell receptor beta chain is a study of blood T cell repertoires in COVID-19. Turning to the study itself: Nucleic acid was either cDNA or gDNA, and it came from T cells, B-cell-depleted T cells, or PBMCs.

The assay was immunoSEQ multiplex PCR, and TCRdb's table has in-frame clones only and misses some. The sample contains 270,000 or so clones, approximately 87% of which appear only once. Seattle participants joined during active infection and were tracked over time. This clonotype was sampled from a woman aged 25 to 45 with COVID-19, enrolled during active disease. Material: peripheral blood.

The DNA for the CDR3 is TGCGCCAGCAGCCAAGATCTTCTAGCGGGGGCCCTCTTTTCAGATACGCAGTATTTT. This translates into CASSQDLLAGALFSDTQYF. The chain joins TRBV4-1 to TRBJ2-3; 10 nucleotides line up with TRBD2. The V gene's germline CDR1 is MGHRA and CDR2 YSYEKL. This CDR3 comprises 19 residues. V shed 0 bases, J shed 4 bases, and the junction held 13 bases outside the gene matches.